The T cell receptor beta chain described here comes from a study of T-cell reconstitution after alpha-beta-depleted transplantation in children. With regard to this clonotype: Its antigen is not identified.

Construction of the TCRbeta library involved unique molecular identifiers. TCRdb analysed the PCR reads with MiXCR anew, one entry per CDR3 protein. The table shows over 450,000 distinct CDR3 sequences, with more than 9% occurring only once. Germline values: CDR1 LNHDA, CDR2 SQIVND (reference sequence). The CDR3 has 14 residues. The V end was cut by 4 bases, the J end by 4 bases, with 11 bases between. Findings of the study overall: Several hundred graft clones that had expanded were reportedly the source of alpha-beta T cells about two months after transplant. Surviving recipient T cells and thymic progenitors underlay high day-60 TCRbeta diversity in some patients. One year post-transplant, T-cell counts and diversity were largely derived from T cells produced anew.

The sequencing here drew on PBMCs, taken before TCRalphabeta/CD19-depleted stem cell transplant. This chain links TRBV19 with TRBJ1-5, with D tentatively TRBD1 (5 bases). The origin of this receptor is a child aged 2-9 years with inherited bone marrow failure, due to receive a stem cell transplant. CDR3 protein: CASSTGFGNQPQHF. In nucleotides, the CDR3 is TGTGCCAGTAGTACAGGGTTCGGGAATCAGCCCCAGCATTTT.